This is a list of T cell receptor beta chains from one sample in a study of T cells generated in artificial thymic organoids. No antigens are known for them. TCRdb recomputed calls from the 5' RACE reads with MiXCR, one row per CDR3 protein. The table includes 5,400 or so distinct CDR3 sequences, less than 30% detected once. The sequenced material came from naive CD8+ T cells grown in artificial thymic organoids from cord blood stem and progenitor cells. These receptors originate from a human donor who gave cord blood stem cells for thymic organoid culture, a cardiac surgery patient who gave postnatal thymus, or a blood donor (not recorded which). The CDR3 runs from the conserved cysteine through the conserved F or W. A D gene is named only where the DNA matches it firmly. Clone size is not always given. Where it is, it says once, few, many or a class for expanded clones.

TRBV6-5	TRBJ2-1	-	-	TGTGCCAGCAGTGGTTTGGTATATCTGGAAAGCTCCTACAATGAGCAGTTCTTC	CASSGLVYLESSYNEQFF
TRBV4-2	TRBJ2-7	medium-sized	-	TGTGCCAGCAGCCCCCTGCCTAGTCGACGCTCCTACGAGCAGTACTTC	CASSPLPSRRSYEQYF
TRBV5-6	TRBJ1-5	-	-	TGTGCCAGCAGCTTGTCGGGTGCGGTCGGCCAGCATTTT	CASSLSGAVGQHF
TRBV10-3	TRBJ2-5	medium-sized	-	TGTGCCATCAGTGAATCGACAAGGGGAGAGACCCAGTACTTC	CAISESTRGETQYF
TRBV30	TRBJ2-3	few	-	TGTGCCTGGAGTAGCAGGGGCGTCCAAGGTACGCAGTATTTT	CAWSSRGVQGTQYF
TRBV18	TRBJ2-5	medium-sized	-	TGTGCCAGCTCACCACGGGTGTACCAAGAGACCCAGTACTTC	CASSPRVYQETQYF
TRBV28	TRBJ2-2	medium-sized	-	TGTGCCAGCAGTTTATGTGGGGCAACTAGGACCGGGGAGCTGTTTTTT	CASSLCGATRTGELFF
TRBV9	TRBJ2-7	-	-	TGTGCCAGCAGCGTAGTTCCTCGGGACAACCCTGACGAGCAGTACTTC	CASSVVPRDNPDEQYF
TRBV7-2	TRBJ2-3	medium-sized	-	TGTGCCAGCAGCTTGCCCAGGGGCTTTAGCACAGATACGCAGTATTTT	CASSLPRGFSTDTQYF
TRBV10-3	TRBJ2-3	medium-sized	-	TGTGCCATCAGTGCGGACGGTAGCACAGATACGCAGTATTTT	CAISADGSTDTQYF
TRBV7-8	TRBJ2-6	few	-	TGTGCCAGCAGCTCCCTCAGGGGACCTTGCTCTGGGGCCAACGTCCTGACTTTC	CASSSLRGPCSGANVLTF
TRBV12-3/TRBV12-4	TRBJ1-5	medium-sized	-	TGTGCCAGCAGTCCCCGGGGCAGGGGAACGGGCAATCAGCCCCAGCATTTT	CASSPRGRGTGNQPQHF
TRBV4-3	TRBJ2-7	medium-sized	TRBD2	TGCGCCAGCAGCCTGACTAGCGGGAGGAGCTACGAGCAGTACTTC	CASSLTSGRSYEQYF
TRBV10-3	TRBJ1-2	few	-	TGTGCCATCAGTGGAGGGGTCCGGGGTGAAGGGTATGGCTGCGCCTTC	CAISGGVRGEGYGCAF
TRBV24-1	TRBJ2-1	medium-sized	-	TGTGCCACCAGTGATTCGGTGGACAATGAGCAGTTCTTC	CATSDSVDNEQFF
TRBV12-3/TRBV12-4	TRBJ2-3	-	-	TGTGCCAGCAGTTTTCCCAGTGCGAATCCCACAGATACGCAGTATTTT	CASSFPSANPTDTQYF
TRBV5-5	TRBJ1-5	many	-	TGTGCCAGCAGCCCATACGGGGGCGGAAATCAGCCCCAGCATTTT	CASSPYGGGNQPQHF
TRBV4-3	TRBJ1-2	-	-	TGCGCCAGCAGCCAAGCCCCATGGACAGCTAACTATGGCTACACCTTC	CASSQAPWTANYGYTF
TRBV12-3/TRBV12-4	TRBJ1-5	-	-	TGTGCCAGCAGTTTTGGCCCTTATAGCAATCAGCCCCAGCATTTT	CASSFGPYSNQPQHF
TRBV5-6	TRBJ2-3	-	TRBD1	TGTGCCAGCCGCGGGGACAGGTGCACAGATACGCAGTATTTT	CASRGDRCTDTQYF
TRBV5-6	TRBJ2-5	once	-	TGTGCCAGCAGCTCGACAGTCCAAGAGACCCAGTACTTC	CASSSTVQETQYF
TRBV4-1	TRBJ1-5	medium-sized	-	TGCGCCAGCAGCCCCTCCGGGTGGCAGCCCCAGCATTTT	CASSPSGWQPQHF
TRBV20-1	TRBJ2-7	-	TRBD1	TGCAGTGCCCACCGACAGGGGTACGAGCAGTACTTC	CSAHRQGYEQYF
TRBV4-1	TRBJ2-7	many	TRBD2	TGCGCCAGCAGCCAAGCTGCGTGGGGGGGCGAGCAGTACTTC	CASSQAAWGGEQYF
TRBV11-2	TRBJ2-7	medium-sized	-	TGTGCCAGCAGCCCCAAGACCTACGCCTCCTACGAGCAGTACTTC	CASSPKTYASYEQYF
TRBV24-1	TRBJ2-1	-	TRBD2	TGTGCCACCGGGGCTAGCGGAGGCAATGAGCAGTTCTTC	CATGASGGNEQFF
TRBV18	TRBJ2-3	-	-	TGTGCCAGCTCACCAGGAACAGATACGCAGTATTTT	CASSPGTDTQYF
TRBV28	TRBJ1-1	-	-	TGTGCCAGCAGCCCCCCCACAGTTTTGAACGCTGAGGCTTTCTTT	CASSPPTVLNAEAFF
TRBV27	TRBJ1-3	-	-	TGTGCCAGCAGTCCCCTCTCTGGAAGCACCATATATTTT	CASSPLSGSTIYF
TRBV28	TRBJ2-5	medium-sized	TRBD1	TGTGCCAGCAGTTTATTGTGTAGGGGGCAGGATGAGACCCAGTACTTC	CASSLLCRGQDETQYF
TRBV5-5	TRBJ1-5	medium-sized	-	TGTGCCAGCAGCCTAGGACACAATCAGCCCCAGCATTTT	CASSLGHNQPQHF
TRBV7-3	TRBJ1-1	-	-	TGTGCCAGCAGCTTAAGGGGCTCCACTGAAGCTTTCTTT	CASSLRGSTEAFF
TRBV18	TRBJ2-1	-	TRBD2	TGTGCCAGCTCACTCTCACTTCCCGGACAGCGGACTAGCGGGAGGATGGATGAGCAGTTCTTC	CASSLSLPGQRTSGRMDEQFF
TRBV30	TRBJ1-2	medium-sized	-	TGTGCCTGGAGTCGGGTCAGGAACTATGGCTACACCTTC	CAWSRVRNYGYTF
TRBV9	TRBJ2-7	-	-	TGTGCCAGCAGCGTAGAAGGAGGGCCTTTCGGGCACTACGAGCAGTACTTC	CASSVEGGPFGHYEQYF
TRBV12-3/TRBV12-4	TRBJ2-4	few	-	TGTGCCAGCAGCCCGGGGTCGGCCAAAAACATTCAGTACTTC	CASSPGSAKNIQYF
TRBV9	TRBJ2-7	medium-sized	TRBD1	TGTGCCAGCAGCTTACGGACAGGGGGCTACGAGCAGTACTTC	CASSLRTGGYEQYF
TRBV7-2	TRBJ1-6	many	-	TGTGCCAGCAGCCGAAGAACCAATTCACCCCTCCACTTT	CASSRRTNSPLHF
TRBV2	TRBJ2-7	medium-sized	TRBD1	TGTGCCAGCGAGGACAGGGGGCTTGAGCAGTACTTC	CASEDRGLEQYF
TRBV6-2/TRBV6-3	TRBJ2-1	medium-sized	-	TGTGCCAGCAGTTCCCAGGGAGAGGATGAGCAGTTCTTC	CASSSQGEDEQFF
TRBV5-6	TRBJ2-7	medium-sized	-	TGTGCCAGCAGCTTGAGGGGAGGCGAGCAGTACTTC	CASSLRGGEQYF
TRBV21-1	TRBJ2-2	medium-sized	-	TGTGCCAGCAGCACCAGGGAGTTCACCGGGGAGCTGTTTTTT	CASSTREFTGELFF
TRBV10-3	TRBJ2-7	-	-	TGTGCCACCCGGACTTCGGTAGAGGACGAGCAGTACTTC	CATRTSVEDEQYF
TRBV4-3	TRBJ1-2	medium-sized	TRBD1	TGCGCCAGCAGCCAAGAACGCCGGGACAGGGGGAACTATGGCTACACCTTC	CASSQERRDRGNYGYTF
TRBV4-3	TRBJ2-3	-	-	TGCGCCAGCAGCCAAGAAGGCGGCCCCGGTACGCAGTATTTT	CASSQEGGPGTQYF